This T cell receptor (beta chain) is from a study of OX40 agonist ivuxolimab in advanced cancers. The wider study: Across the patients, intravenous ivuxolimab was delivered every 2 weeks at 0.01 to 10 mg/kg. Partial responses occurred in Three dose-escalation patients, one with hepatocellular carcinoma and two with cutaneous melanoma.

Libraries were prepared by immunoSEQ multiplex PCR; TCRdb keeps only in-frame clonotypes and omits some of them. The table lists 30,000 to 40,000 clones, 80% to 95% of them singletons. CDR1 and CDR2 (germline): MDHEN, SYDVKM. CDR3 length equals 16 residues. V gave up 6 bases and J gave up 3 bases; unmatched junction bases: 7. Study-wide findings and caveats: Clonal expansion was among the lowest in partial responders at 0.1-3.0 mg/kg, especially CD8+. There was clonal expansion of CD4+ and CD8+ blood T cells by week 6 at 0.1 to 3.0 mg/kg.

To note about this clone: The antigen remains undetermined.

V and J are TRBV28 and TRBJ1-6, with TRBD1 matching over 8 bases. Here the sequenced sample was CD4+ or CD8+ T cells sorted from blood, taken in a trial of the OX40 agonist ivuxolimab. The receptor's source is an adult with an advanced solid tumor such as melanoma, head and neck, liver or kidney cancer. The CDR3 is CASSWGTGYYNSPLHF. The DNA for the CDR3 is TGTGCCAGCAGCTGGGGGACAGGTTACTATAATTCACCCCTCCACTTT.